This paragraph reports one T cell receptor (beta chain). The antigen remains unidentified. This specimen belongs to a study of long-term antiretroviral therapy in people with HIV. CDR3 length: 14 amino acids. V was pared by 0 bases and J by 5 bases, with 10 bases between. CDR1 and CDR2 (germline): MNHEY, SVGAGI. Points from the study as a whole: Following ART, diversity rose but still fell short of transplant donor controls.

Survey-level immunoSEQ v3.0 assays were run. This table comes from immunoSEQ multiplex PCR, and its TCRdb copy is limited to in-frame clones, with some not included. The top ten hold 9.2% of the sample, which has about 20,000 clones, 75% to 95% seen once. The chain couples TRBV6-5 to TRBJ1-1; D gene ambiguous. The source of this sequence is a woman younger than 45 with HIV. The source was unsorted PBMCs, collected approximately 4.4 years before starting antiretroviral therapy. The CDR3 DNA sequence: TGTGCCAGCAGTTACTCGGTTGTAGGAACTGAAGCTTTCTTT. Translating it yields CASSYSVVGTEAFF.